One and the same sample provided the 2 T cell receptor beta chains below, sequenced in a study of beta chain features in type 1 diabetes. Reverse transcription of all isolated RNA meant that expressed TCRB transcripts were sequenced. Clones were read by immunoSEQ multiplex PCR, and TCRdb kept only the in-frame ones, dropping some. Of approximately 40,000 clones in the sample, about 50% were seen once. The material sequenced was stem cell memory CD4+ T cells from blood. The receptors come from a woman aged 30 to 39 in good health.

The chain employs TRBV30 and TRBJ2-1; D ambiguous. Germline CDR1 and CDR2: GTSNPN and SVGIG (reference sequence). CDR3 length equals 14 residues. V dropped 1 base and J dropped 0 bases, with 7 bases sitting between them. Here the CDR3 reads CAWSALVSYNEQFF. The CDR3 DNA follows: TGTGCCTGGAGTGCCCTAGTCTCCTACAATGAGCAGTTCTTC.

This clone showed up just a few times. The V gene is TRBV4-3, the J gene TRBJ1-2, with 7 bases that match TRBD1. Germline V CDR1 and CDR2: LGHNA, YSLEER. The CDR3 consists of 17 residues. Trimming removed 0 bases from V and 4 bases from J; junction bases left unmatched: 11. The CDR3 spells CASSQDYTLRQGYGYTF. Written as DNA, the CDR3 is TGCGCCAGCAGCCAAGATTACACTCTTAGACAGGGCTATGGCTACACCTTC.